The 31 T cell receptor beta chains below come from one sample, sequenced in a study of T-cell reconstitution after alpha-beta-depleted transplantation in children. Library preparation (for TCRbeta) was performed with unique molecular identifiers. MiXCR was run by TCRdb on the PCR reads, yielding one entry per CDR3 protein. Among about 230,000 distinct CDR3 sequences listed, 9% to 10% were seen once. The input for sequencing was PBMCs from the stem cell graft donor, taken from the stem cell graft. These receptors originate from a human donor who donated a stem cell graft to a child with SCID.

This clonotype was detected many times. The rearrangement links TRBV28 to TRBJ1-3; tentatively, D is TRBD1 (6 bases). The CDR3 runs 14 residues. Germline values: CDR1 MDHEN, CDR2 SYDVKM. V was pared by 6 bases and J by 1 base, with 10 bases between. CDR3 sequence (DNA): TGTGCCAGCAGAAAAACAGGGTCTGGAAACACCATATATTTT. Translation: CASRKTGSGNTIYF.

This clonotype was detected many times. CDR3 DNA: TGTGTCAGATTGGGCAGCCACAATGAGCAGTTCTTC. Its translation is CVRLGSHNEQFF. This chain joins TRBV5-8 and TRBJ2-1; no firm D call. The V gene's germline CDR1 is SGHTS and CDR2 YDEGEE. The CDR3 runs to 12 residues.

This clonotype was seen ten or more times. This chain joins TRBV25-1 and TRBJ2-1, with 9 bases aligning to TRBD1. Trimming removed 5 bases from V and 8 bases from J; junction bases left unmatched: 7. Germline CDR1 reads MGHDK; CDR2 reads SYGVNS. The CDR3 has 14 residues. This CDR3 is CASSSPQGADEQFF. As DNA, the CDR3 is TGTGCCAGCAGTTCGCCACAGGGGGCAGATGAGCAGTTCTTC. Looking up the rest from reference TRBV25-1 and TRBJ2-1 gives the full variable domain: EADIYQTPRYLVIGTGKKITLECSQTMGHDKMYWYQQDPGMELHLIHYSYGVNSTEKGDLSSESTVSRIRTEHFPLTLESARPSHTSQYLCASSSPQGADEQFFGPGTRLTVL.

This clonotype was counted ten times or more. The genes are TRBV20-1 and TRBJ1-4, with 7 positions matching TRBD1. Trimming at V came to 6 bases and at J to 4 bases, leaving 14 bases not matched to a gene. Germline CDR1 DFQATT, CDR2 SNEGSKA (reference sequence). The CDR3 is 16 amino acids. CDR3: CSAGGVGTASNEKLFF. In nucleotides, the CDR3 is TGCAGTGCCGGGGGTGTCGGGACAGCTAGTAATGAAAAACTGTTTTTT.

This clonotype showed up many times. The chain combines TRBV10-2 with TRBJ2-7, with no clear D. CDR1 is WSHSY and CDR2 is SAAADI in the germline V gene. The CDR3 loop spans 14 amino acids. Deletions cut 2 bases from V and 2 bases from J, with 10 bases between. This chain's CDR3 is CASSEGPTAYEQYF. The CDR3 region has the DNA TGCGCCAGCAGTGAGGGCCCTACGGCCTACGAGCAGTACTTC.

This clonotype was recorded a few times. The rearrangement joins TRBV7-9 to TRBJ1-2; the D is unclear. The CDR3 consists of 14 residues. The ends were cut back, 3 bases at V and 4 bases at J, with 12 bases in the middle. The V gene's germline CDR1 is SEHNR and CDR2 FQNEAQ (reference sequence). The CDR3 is CASSLGQRFYGYTF. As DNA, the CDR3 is TGTGCCAGCAGCTTGGGCCAGCGGTTCTATGGCTACACCTTC.

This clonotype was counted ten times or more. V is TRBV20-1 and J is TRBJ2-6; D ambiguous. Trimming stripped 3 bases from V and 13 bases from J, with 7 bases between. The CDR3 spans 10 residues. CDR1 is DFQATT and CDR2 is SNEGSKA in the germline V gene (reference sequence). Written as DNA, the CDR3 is TGCAGTGCTAGTAACGGTGTCCTGACTTTC. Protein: CSASNGVLTF.

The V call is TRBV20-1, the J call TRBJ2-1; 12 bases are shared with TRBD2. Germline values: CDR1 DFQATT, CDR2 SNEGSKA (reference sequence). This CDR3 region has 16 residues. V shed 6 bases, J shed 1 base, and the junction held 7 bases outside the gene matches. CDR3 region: CSAAGLAGLSYNEQFF. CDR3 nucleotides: TGCAGTGCAGCTGGACTAGCGGGGCTTTCCTACAATGAGCAGTTCTTC.

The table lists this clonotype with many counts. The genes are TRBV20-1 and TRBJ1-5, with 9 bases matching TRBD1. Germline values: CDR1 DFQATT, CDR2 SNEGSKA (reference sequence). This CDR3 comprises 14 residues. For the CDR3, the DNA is TGCAGCCCCACAGGGGACAGGGACAATCAGCCCCAGCATTTT. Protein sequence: CSPTGDRDNQPQHF.

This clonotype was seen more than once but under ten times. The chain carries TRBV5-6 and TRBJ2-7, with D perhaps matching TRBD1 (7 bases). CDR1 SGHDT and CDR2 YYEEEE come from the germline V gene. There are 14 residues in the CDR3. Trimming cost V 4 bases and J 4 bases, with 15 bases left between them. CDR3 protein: CASSAVQGGYEQYF. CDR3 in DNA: TGTGCCAGCAGCGCCGTTCAGGGGGGATACGAGCAGTACTTC.

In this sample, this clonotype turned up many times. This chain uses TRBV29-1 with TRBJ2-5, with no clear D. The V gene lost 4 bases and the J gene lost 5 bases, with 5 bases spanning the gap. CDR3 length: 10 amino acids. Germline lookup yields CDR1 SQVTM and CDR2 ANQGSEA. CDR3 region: CSVVRETQYF. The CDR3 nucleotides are TGCAGCGTTGTCCGGGAGACCCAGTACTTC.

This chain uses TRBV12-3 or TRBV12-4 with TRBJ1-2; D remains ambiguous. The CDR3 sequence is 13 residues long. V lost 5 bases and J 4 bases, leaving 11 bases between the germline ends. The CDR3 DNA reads TGTGCCAGCAGTCCCCAGCCCGGCTATGGCTACACCTTC. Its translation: CASSPQPGYGYTF.

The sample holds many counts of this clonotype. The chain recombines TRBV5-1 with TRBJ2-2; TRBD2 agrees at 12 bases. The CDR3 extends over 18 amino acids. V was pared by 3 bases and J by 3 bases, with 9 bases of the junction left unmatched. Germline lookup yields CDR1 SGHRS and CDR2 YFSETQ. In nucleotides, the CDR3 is TGCGCCAGCAGCTATGGACTAGCGGGGTCCCGGGACACCGGGGAGCTGTTTTTT. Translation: CASSYGLAGSRDTGELFF.

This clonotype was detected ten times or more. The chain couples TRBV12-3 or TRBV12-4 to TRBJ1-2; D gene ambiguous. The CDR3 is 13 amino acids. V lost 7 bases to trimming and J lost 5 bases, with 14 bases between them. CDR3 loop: CASTPGAGYGYTF. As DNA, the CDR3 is TGTGCCAGCACCCCGGGAGCTGGGTATGGCTACACCTTC.

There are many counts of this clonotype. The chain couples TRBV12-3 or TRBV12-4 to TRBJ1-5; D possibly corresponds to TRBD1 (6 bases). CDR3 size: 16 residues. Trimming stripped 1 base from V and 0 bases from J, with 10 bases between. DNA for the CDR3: TGTGCCAGCAGTTTAGGCAGGGGCAATAGCAATCAGCCCCAGCATTTT. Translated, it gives CASSLGRGNSNQPQHF.

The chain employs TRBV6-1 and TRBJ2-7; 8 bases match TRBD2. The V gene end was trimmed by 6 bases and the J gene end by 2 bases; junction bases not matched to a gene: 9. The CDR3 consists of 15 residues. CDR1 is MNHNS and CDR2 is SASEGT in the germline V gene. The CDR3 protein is CASSRGTRGAYEQYF. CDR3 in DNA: TGTGCCAGCAGCCGAGGGACTAGAGGGGCCTACGAGCAGTACTTC.

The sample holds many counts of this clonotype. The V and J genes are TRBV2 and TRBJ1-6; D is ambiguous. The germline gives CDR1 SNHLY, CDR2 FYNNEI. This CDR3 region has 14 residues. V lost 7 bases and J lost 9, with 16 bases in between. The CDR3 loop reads CASIAPGNRSPLHF. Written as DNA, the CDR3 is TGTGCCAGCATCGCACCGGGAAATCGTTCACCCCTCCACTTT.

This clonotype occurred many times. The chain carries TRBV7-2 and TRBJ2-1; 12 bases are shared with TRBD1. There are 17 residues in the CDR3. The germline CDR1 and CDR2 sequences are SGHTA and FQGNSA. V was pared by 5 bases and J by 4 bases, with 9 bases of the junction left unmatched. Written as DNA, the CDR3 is TGTGCCAGCAGCCTCACCGGGACAGGGGGCGAATACAATGAGCAGTTCTTC. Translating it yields CASSLTGTGGEYNEQFF.

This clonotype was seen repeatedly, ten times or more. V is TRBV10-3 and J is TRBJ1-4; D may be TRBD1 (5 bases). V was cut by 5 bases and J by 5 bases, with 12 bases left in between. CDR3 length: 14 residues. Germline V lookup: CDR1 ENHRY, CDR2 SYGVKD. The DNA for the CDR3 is TGTGCCATCAGTCGGACAAGAGAAAATGAAAAACTGTTTTTT. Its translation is CAISRTRENEKLFF.

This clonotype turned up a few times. In nucleotides, the CDR3 is TGTGCCAGCAGCGTAGCAGGGGGCGCAGCCTACGAGCAGTACTTC. Its protein product is CASSVAGGAAYEQYF. The chain recombines TRBV9 with TRBJ2-7; 8 bases line up with TRBD1. Trimming removed 0 bases from V and 2 bases from J; junction bases left unmatched: 4. The CDR3 length is 15 residues. Germline V gene sequence: CDR1 SGDLS, CDR2 YYNGEE.

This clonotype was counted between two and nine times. The CDR3: CASKTTGGSNQPQHF. DNA for the CDR3: TGTGCCAGCAAGACGACAGGGGGGAGCAATCAGCCCCAGCATTTT. J is TRBJ1-5 and V is TRBV28, with 9 bases matching TRBD1. The trim removed 7 bases at V and 1 base at J, leaving 5 bases unmatched. Germline V gives CDR1 MDHEN, CDR2 SYDVKM. The CDR3 is made up of 15 amino acids.

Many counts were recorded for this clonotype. The CDR3 coding sequence is TGTGCCAGCAGTTACTCGAGCGGATCCGGGGAGCTGTTTTTT. Protein: CASSYSSGSGELFF. The chain couples TRBV6-5 to TRBJ2-2, with a weak D call TRBD2 (5 bases). The CDR3 spans 14 residues. Looked up from germline, CDR1 is MNHEY and CDR2 is SVGAGI. Trimming stripped 0 bases from V and 6 bases from J, with 8 bases between.

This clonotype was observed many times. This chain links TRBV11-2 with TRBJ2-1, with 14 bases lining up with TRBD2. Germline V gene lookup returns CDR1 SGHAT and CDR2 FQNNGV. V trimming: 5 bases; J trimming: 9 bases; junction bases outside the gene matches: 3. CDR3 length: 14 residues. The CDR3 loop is CASSTGTSGGEQFF. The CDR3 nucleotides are TGTGCCAGCAGCACTGGGACTAGCGGGGGTGAGCAGTTCTTC.

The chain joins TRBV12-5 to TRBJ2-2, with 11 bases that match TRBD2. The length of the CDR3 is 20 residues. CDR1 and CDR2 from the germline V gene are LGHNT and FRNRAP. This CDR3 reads CACSQDPGTSGSNRNGELFF. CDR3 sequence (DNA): TGTGCCTGCAGCCAAGACCCCGGGACTAGCGGATCTAATCGGAACGGGGAGCTGTTTTTT.

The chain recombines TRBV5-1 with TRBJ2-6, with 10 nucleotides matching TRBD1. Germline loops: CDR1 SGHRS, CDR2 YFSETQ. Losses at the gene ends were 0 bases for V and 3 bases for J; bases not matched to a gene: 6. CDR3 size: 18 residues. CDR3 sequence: CASSLVGQGSGGANVLTF. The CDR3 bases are TGCGCCAGCAGCTTGGTGGGACAGGGGTCTGGTGGGGCCAACGTCCTGACTTTC.

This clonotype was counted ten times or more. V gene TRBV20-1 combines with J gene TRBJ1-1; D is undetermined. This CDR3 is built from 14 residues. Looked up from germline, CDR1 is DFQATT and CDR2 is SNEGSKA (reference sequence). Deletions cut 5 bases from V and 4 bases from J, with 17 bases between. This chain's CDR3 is CSAQPTPEGTEAFF. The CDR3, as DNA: TGCAGTGCTCAACCGACCCCTGAGGGCACTGAAGCTTTCTTT.

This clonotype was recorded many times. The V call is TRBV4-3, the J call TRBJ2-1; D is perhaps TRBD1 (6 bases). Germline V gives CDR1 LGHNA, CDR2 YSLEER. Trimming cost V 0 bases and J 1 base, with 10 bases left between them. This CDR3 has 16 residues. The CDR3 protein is CASSQEGQGSYNEQFF. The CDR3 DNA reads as TGCGCCAGCAGCCAAGAGGGTCAGGGGTCCTACAATGAGCAGTTCTTC.

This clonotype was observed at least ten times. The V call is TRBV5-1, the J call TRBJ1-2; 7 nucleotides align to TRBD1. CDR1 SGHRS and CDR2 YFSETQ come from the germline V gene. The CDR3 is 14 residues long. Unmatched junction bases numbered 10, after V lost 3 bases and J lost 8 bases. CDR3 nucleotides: TGCGCCAGCAGCTACGGCGACAGGGACGGCGGCTACACCTTC. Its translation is CASSYGDRDGGYTF.

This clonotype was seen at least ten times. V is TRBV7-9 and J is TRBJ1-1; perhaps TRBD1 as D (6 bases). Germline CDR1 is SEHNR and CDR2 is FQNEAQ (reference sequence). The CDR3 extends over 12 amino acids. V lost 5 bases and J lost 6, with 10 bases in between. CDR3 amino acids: CASSEQGAEAFF. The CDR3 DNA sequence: TGTGCCAGCAGCGAACAGGGCGCTGAAGCTTTCTTT.

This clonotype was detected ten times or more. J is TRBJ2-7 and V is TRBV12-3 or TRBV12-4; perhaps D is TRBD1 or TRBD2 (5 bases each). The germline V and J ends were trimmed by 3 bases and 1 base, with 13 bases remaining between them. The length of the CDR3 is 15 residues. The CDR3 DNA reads TGTGCCAGCAGTTTCCGGGGCGATCTTTCCTACGAGCAGTACTTC. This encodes CASSFRGDLSYEQYF.

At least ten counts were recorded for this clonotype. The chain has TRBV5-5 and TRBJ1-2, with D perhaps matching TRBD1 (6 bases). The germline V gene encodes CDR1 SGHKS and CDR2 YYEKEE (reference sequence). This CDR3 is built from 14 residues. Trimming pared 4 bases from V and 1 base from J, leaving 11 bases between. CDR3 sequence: CASSPRGGNYGYTF. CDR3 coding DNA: TGTGCCAGCAGCCCGAGAGGGGGTAACTATGGCTACACCTTC.